The T cell receptor beta chain described here comes from a study of cytomegalovirus exposure and HLA in healthy donors. The study, taken as a whole, reports: A reported reduction in N-insertions relative to the approximately 640-donor mean was seen in an Asian-associated ancestry cluster in a later analysis.

Per the germline V gene, CDR1 is LNHDA and CDR2 is SQIVND (reference sequence). This CDR3 contains 13 residues. Trimming removed 3 bases from V and 5 bases from J, with 10 bases in between. This clone was seen a few times. Its antigen is currently unknown. The PCR had 60 Vbeta and 13 Jbeta primers. Method: immunoSEQ multiplex PCR; TCRdb's copy keeps in-frame clones and lacks some. Here the sample spans 30,000 to 40,000 clones, roughly two thirds being singletons. This sequence originates from a middle-aged man in good health and CMV-seropositive. The J gene is TRBJ1-2, the V gene TRBV19, with D perhaps TRBD1 (5 bases). Sequencing used PBMCs. This CDR3 is CASSIGKGYGYTF. The CDR3 nucleotides are TGTGCCAGTAGTATTGGTAAGGGGTATGGCTACACCTTC.